A single sample is the source of the 26 T cell receptor beta chains below, sequenced in a study of regulatory T cells in long-lasting Graves disease. TCR beta libraries were built with iRepertoire HTBI primers and Arm-PCR of CDR3 regions. TCRdb fed the multiplex PCR reads into MiXCR, producing one record per CDR3 protein. The table shows hundreds of thousands of distinct CDR3 sequences, with about 15% occurring only once. Time point described: newly diagnosed GD, antithyroid drugs for less than 3 months. The TCR library used RNA extracted from PBMCs. This sample also appeared in a second study, on T cells in Graves' hyperthyroidism and ophthalmopathy.

The sequencing used peripheral blood mononuclear cells (PBMCs), collected at new diagnosis, from a patient treated with antithyroid drugs. The receptors were gathered from a man aged 18-30 years with Graves disease.

There are a few counts of this clonotype. The chain has TRBV27 and TRBJ2-5; 8 positions agree with TRBD2. Trimming at V came to 3 bases and at J to 4 bases, leaving 4 bases not matched to a gene. This CDR3 has 14 residues. Germline CDR1 is MNHEY and CDR2 is SMNVEV (reference sequence). CDR3 loop: CASSFQRGTETQYF. The CDR3 bases are TGTGCCAGCAGTTTTCAGCGGGGGACAGAGACCCAGTACTTC.

This clonotype was seen many times. The chain joins TRBV7-2 to TRBJ2-3; 8 bases line up with TRBD2. The CDR3 covers 19 residues. V was clipped by 2 bases and J by 4 bases; unmatched bases: 17. The germline gives CDR1 SGHTA, CDR2 FQGNSA. CDR3 sequence reads: CASSLTLLRSGDGADTQYF. Here the CDR3 DNA reads TGTGCCAGCAGCTTAACGCTCCTTCGTAGCGGGGATGGGGCAGATACGCAGTATTTT.

This chain uses TRBV7-9 with TRBJ1-2, with 7 bases lining up with TRBD1. The CDR3 runs 16 residues. Trimming took 1 base from V and 3 from J; bases not matched to a gene: 8. CDR1 and CDR2 from the germline V gene are SEHNR and FQNEAQ (reference sequence). This CDR3 reads CASSLVGGQADYGYTF. CDR3 nucleotides: TGTGCCAGCAGCTTAGTAGGAGGACAGGCAGACTATGGCTACACCTTC. Variable domain in full (rest from reference TRBV7-9 and TRBJ1-2): DTGVSQNPRHKITKRGQNVTFRCDPISEHNRLYWYRQTLGQGPEFLTYFQNEAQLEKSRLLSDRFSAERPKGSFSTLEIQRTEQGDSAMYLCASSLVGGQADYGYTFGSGTRLTVV.

V and J are TRBV4-1 and TRBJ2-3; the D is unclear. This CDR3 contains 15 residues. Trimming pared 7 bases from V and 1 base from J, leaving 15 bases between. Germline V gives CDR1 MGHRA, CDR2 YSYEKL. CDR3 protein: CASTYEEQRTDTQYF. The CDR3 nucleotides read TGCGCCAGCACCTATGAGGAGCAGCGCACAGATACGCAGTATTTT.

Only one count was recorded for this clonotype. The rearrangement links TRBV9 to TRBJ1-2, with D perhaps matching TRBD1 (6 bases). CDR1 and CDR2 from the germline V gene are SGDLS and YYNGEE. Trimming removed 5 bases from V and 3 bases from J, with 14 bases in between. This CDR3 spans 14 amino acids. CDR3 loop: CASRPGGSDYGYTF. In DNA form, the CDR3 reads TGTGCCAGCAGGCCGGGGGGCTCCGACTATGGCTACACCTTC.

This clonotype was observed a handful of times. The rearrangement joins TRBV6-2 or TRBV6-3 to TRBJ2-1; 7 bases align to TRBD2. The CDR3 is 14 amino acids. The germline CDR1 and CDR2 sequences are MNHEY and SVGEGT. The V segment lost 0 bases and the J segment 6 bases; nucleotides outside the gene matches: 2. DNA of the CDR3: TGTGCCAGCAGTTACTCGGGAGGGCCCAATGAGCAGTTCTTC. Its translation is CASSYSGGPNEQFF.

This chain links TRBV9 with TRBJ2-2; unclear D gene. Germline assignment: CDR1 SGDLS and CDR2 YYNGEE. Trimming pared 0 bases from V and 6 bases from J, leaving 3 bases between. CDR3 length: 12 residues. CDR3: CASSVVPGELFF. In DNA form, the CDR3 reads TGTGCCAGCAGCGTAGTGCCCGGGGAGCTGTTTTTT.

This clonotype has a count of ten or more. The genes are TRBV18 and TRBJ2-4; 10 positions match TRBD2. This CDR3 is built from 14 residues. J was trimmed by 9 bases and V by 0 bases; bases with no gene match: 2. The germline gives CDR1 KGHSH, CDR2 LQKENI. In DNA form, the CDR3 reads TGTGCCAGCTCACCACCAGCGGGAGGGACCATTCAGTACTTC. Translating it yields CASSPPAGGTIQYF.

This clonotype appeared many times. V gene TRBV11-2 combines with J gene TRBJ2-1; D might be TRBD1 (5 bases). This CDR3 contains 15 residues. V was pared by 5 bases and J by 4 bases, with 15 bases between. The germline V gene has CDR1 SGHAT and CDR2 FQNNGV. CDR3 sequence: CASSVLGEPYNEQFF. In DNA form, the CDR3 reads TGTGCCAGCAGCGTTTTAGGGGAACCTTACAATGAGCAGTTCTTC.

This clonotype was found many times. The chain recombines TRBV3-1 with TRBJ2-5; the match to TRBD2 covers 10 bases. Germline assignment: CDR1 LGHDT and CDR2 YNNKEL (reference sequence). Unmatched junction bases numbered 11, after V lost 3 bases and J lost 4 bases. CDR3 length: 17 amino acids. CDR3 DNA: TGTGCCAGCAGCCAGGGAGCTTCTAGCGGGAGTCTAGAGACCCAGTACTTC. This gives the protein CASSQGASSGSLETQYF.

Note on this clonotype: Just one base apart from a much larger clone, this may be a read error. The CDR3 sequence: CASPELAEQETQYF. In nucleotides, the CDR3 is TGTGCCAGCCCGGAACTAGCGGAACAAGAGACCCAGTACTTC. The chain carries TRBV2 and TRBJ2-5, with TRBD2 identical over 8 bases. Germline-derived CDR1 and CDR2 are SNHLY and FYNNEI. The CDR3 loop spans 14 amino acids. V lost 8 bases to trimming and J lost 2 bases; unmatched junction nucleotides: 7.

This clonotype was observed a few times. This sequence joins TRBV12-3 or TRBV12-4 and TRBJ2-1; unclear D gene. The ends were cut back, 5 bases at V and 9 bases at J, with 8 bases in the middle. The CDR3 is 11 residues long. As DNA, the CDR3 is TGTGCCAGCAGTAGAAGCAGTGAGCAGTTCTTC. Amino acid sequence: CASSRSSEQFF.

This clonotype was detected only a few times. The rearrangement uses TRBV24-1 and TRBJ2-1; 10 nucleotides match TRBD2. Per germline, CDR1 KGHDR and CDR2 SFDVKD. There are 13 residues in the CDR3. J was trimmed by 6 bases and V by 7 bases; bases with no gene match: 2. As DNA, the CDR3 is TGTGCCACCAGCCCTAGCGGGAGCAATGAGCAGTTCTTC. Its translation: CATSPSGSNEQFF.

This clonotype has more than one count but fewer than ten. The chain carries TRBV20-1 and TRBJ2-7; possibly TRBD2 for D (5 bases). This CDR3 has 15 amino acids. V lost 0 bases to trimming and J lost 3 bases, with 15 bases between them. Per the germline V gene, CDR1 is DFQATT and CDR2 is SNEGSKA (reference sequence). The CDR3 coding sequence is TGCAGTGCTAGAGATGGTTCTTTCGGAGGCTACGAGCAGTACTTC. Its protein is CSARDGSFGGYEQYF.

The chain recombines TRBV10-3 with TRBJ2-3; 8 nucleotides match TRBD2. CDR3 length equals 13 residues. Germline lookup yields CDR1 ENHRY and CDR2 SYGVKD. V lost 5 bases and J lost 3; bases outside the gene matches: 1. The CDR3, as DNA: TGTGCCATCAGTCCTAGCGGGACAGATACGCAGTATTTT. It specifies CAISPSGTDTQYF.

This clonotype was detected ten times or more. The chain has TRBV2 and TRBJ2-1; 9 positions match TRBD2. The CDR3 totals 15 residues. Germline V lookup: CDR1 SNHLY, CDR2 FYNNEI. J was trimmed by 4 bases and V by 2 bases; bases with no gene match: 3. DNA of the CDR3: TGTGCCAGCAGTGAAAGCGGGAGGCCGTACAATGAGCAGTTCTTC. This sequence encodes CASSESGRPYNEQFF. Looking up the rest from reference TRBV2 and TRBJ2-1 gives the full variable domain: EPEVTQTPSHQVTQMGQEVILRCVPISNHLYFYWYRQILGQKVEFLVSFYNNEISEKSEIFDDQFSVERPDGSNFTLKIRSTKLEDSAMYFCASSESGRPYNEQFFGPGTRLTVL.

The rearrangement links TRBV28 to TRBJ1-1; 7 nucleotides match TRBD1. This CDR3 region has 15 residues. The V segment lost 8 bases and the J segment 4 bases; nucleotides outside the gene matches: 13. Germline V gene lookup returns CDR1 MDHEN and CDR2 SYDVKM. DNA for the CDR3: TGTGCCAGCGTTACCAGGGGGGGTGGTGGCACTGAAGCTTTCTTT. Translated, it gives CASVTRGGGGTEAFF.

This clonotype was detected a few times. The chain has TRBV4-1 and TRBJ2-7, with unresolved D. V was trimmed by 2 bases and J by 2 bases, leaving 13 bases between them. This CDR3 has 15 residues. Germline CDR1 is MGHRA and CDR2 is YSYEKL. The chain's CDR3 is CASSQRIESTYEQYF. As DNA, the CDR3 is TGCGCCAGCAGCCAAAGAATCGAGAGTACCTACGAGCAGTACTTC.

This clonotype was counted a few times. The J gene is TRBJ2-3, the V gene TRBV4-2; 7 bases match TRBD1. Germline V CDR1 and CDR2: LGHNA, YNFKEQ. This CDR3 contains 15 residues. V lost 3 bases, J lost 2 bases, and 5 bases stayed unmatched. The CDR3 reads CASSQGDSYTDTQYF. The CDR3 DNA is TGTGCCAGCAGCCAGGGGGACAGCTACACAGATACGCAGTATTTT.

The chain couples TRBV27 to TRBJ2-6; D is undetermined. Germline lookup yields CDR1 MNHEY and CDR2 SMNVEV (reference sequence). This CDR3 has 15 residues. V was shortened by 6 bases and J by 2 bases, with 11 bases between the two germline ends. The CDR3 DNA is TGTGCCAGCAGCCTGTGGGCCGCTGGGGCCAACGTCCTGACTTTC. This sequence encodes CASSLWAAGANVLTF. Filled out from reference TRBV27 and TRBJ2-6, the complete variable domain reads EAQVTQNPRYLITVTGKKLTVTCSQNMNHEYMSWYRQDPGLGLRQIYYSMNVEVTDKGDVPEGYKVSRKEKRNFPLILESPSPNQTSLYFCASSLWAAGANVLTFGAGSRLTVL.

This clonotype was seen many times. The chain joins TRBV10-3 to TRBJ1-1; weak D call: TRBD1 (6 bases). The CDR3 has 16 amino acids. From germline, CDR1 is ENHRY and CDR2 SYGVKD. The V gene lost 5 bases and the J gene lost 4 bases, with 20 bases spanning the gap. The CDR3 sequence is CAISTFIPDRITEAFF. The CDR3 nucleotides read TGTGCCATCAGTACCTTCATACCGGACAGAATCACTGAAGCTTTCTTT.

This clonotype was counted many times. The rearrangement joins TRBV12-3 or TRBV12-4 to TRBJ1-1; D is uncertain. Trimming pared 3 bases from V and 6 bases from J, leaving 11 bases between. The CDR3 is 13 residues long. For the CDR3, the DNA is TGTGCCAGCAGTTTCGGAGTCGGGGCTGAAGCTTTCTTT. Translating it yields CASSFGVGAEAFF.

This clonotype was seen a handful of times. J is TRBJ1-1 and V is TRBV7-8; perhaps TRBD1 as D (5 bases). There are 17 residues in the CDR3. Between the trimmed V and J ends, which lost 4 bases and 2 bases, there was a span of 20 bases. CDR1 is SGHVS and CDR2 is FQNEAQ in the germline V gene. The CDR3 sequence is CASSSTDGGGINTEAFF. CDR3 bases: TGTGCCAGCAGCTCAACGGACGGTGGGGGTATAAACACTGAAGCTTTCTTT. The whole variable domain, remainder taken from reference TRBV7-8 and TRBJ1-1, is GAGVSQSPRYKVAKRGQDVALRCDPISGHVSLFWYQQALGQGPEFLTYFQNEAQLDKSGLPSDRFFAERPEGSVSTLKIQRTQQEDSAVYLCASSSTDGGGINTEAFFGQGTRLTVV.

This chain links TRBV20-1 with TRBJ1-6; D is possibly TRBD1 (6 bases). The germline CDR1 and CDR2 sequences are DFQATT and SNEGSKA (reference sequence). The CDR3 totals 14 residues. Trimming stripped 3 bases from V and 6 bases from J, with 12 bases between. The CDR3 here is CSASRWGPNSPLHF. CDR3 coding DNA: TGCAGTGCTAGTCGATGGGGGCCTAATTCACCCCTCCACTTT.

In its sample, this clonotype was seen many times. The chain is built from TRBV28 and TRBJ2-3; D not certain. V was shortened by 5 bases and J by 0 bases, with 12 bases between the two germline ends. The CDR3 spans 15 residues. The germline V gene encodes CDR1 MDHEN and CDR2 SYDVKM. CDR3: CASSTLSSSTDTQYF. DNA for the CDR3: TGTGCCAGCAGTACACTGTCCTCTAGCACAGATACGCAGTATTTT.

This clonotype showed up many times. The chain recombines TRBV5-1 with TRBJ2-3; D unclear. The CDR3 runs 15 residues. V lost 0 bases and J 4 bases, leaving 12 bases between the germline ends. Germline CDR1 SGHRS, CDR2 YFSETQ. Written as DNA, the CDR3 is TGCGCCAGCAGCTTGGATTTACCAAAGTCAGATACGCAGTATTTT. Protein product: CASSLDLPKSDTQYF.